This T cell receptor (beta chain) is drawn from a study of OX40 agonist ivuxolimab in advanced cancers. Some background on the complete study: Ivuxolimab was a fully human IgG2 agonistic monoclonal antibody targeting the costimulatory receptor OX40 (CD134). Prior anti-PD-1, anti-PD-L1 or anti-CTLA-4 therapy was permitted, and 35% to 40% of dose-escalation patients had received checkpoint inhibitors. Of the roughly 51 dose-escalation patients, hepatocellular carcinoma was present in about 20, melanoma in approximately 15, renal cell carcinoma in 9 and head and neck cancer in 9. Partial responses occurred in three dose-escalation patients, of whom one had hepatocellular carcinoma and two had cutaneous melanoma. A male proportion of around 83% and a mean age of around 60 years, ranging from about 23 to 79, were recorded for the dose-escalation cohort. Intravenous ivuxolimab was administered to patients every 2 weeks at six dose levels: 0.01, 0.1, 0.3, 1.5, 3 and 10 mg/kg. The paper covers the monotherapy dose-escalation part of the phase I ivuxolimab trial, which included N = 52 patients. The purpose of peripheral TCRbeta sequencing was to test whether ivuxolimab changed TCR sequence diversity and led to clonal T-cell expansion. The paper as a whole reports these results and caveats: In the 0.1-3.0 mg/kg groups, partial responders had among the lowest normalized peripheral clonal expansion, particularly in CD8+ T cells. Clonal expansion of both CD4+ and CD8+ blood T cells was observed from baseline to week 6 at doses 0.1 to 3.0 mg/kg. Low levels of normalized T-cell clonal expansion were also seen in some nonresponding patients. After ivuxolimab, expanded clones were on average more numerous among CD8+ T cells than among CD4+ T cells. Antigen specificity was not determined for the clonally expanded peripheral T cells.

To sequence the TCRbeta CDR3 region, genomic DNA was isolated from the sorted cells. The immunoSEQ Assay was used to sequence the TCRbeta CDR3 regions. TCRdb stores this immuneACCESS table with in-frame sequences only. Part of the clones is absent; in the studies checked, under half of the shortfall reflects unresolved V genes, and no reason is known for the rest. The sample table contains 120,000 or so clones; only one count was recorded for 85% to 95% of them. The biggest ten clones account for roughly 0.15% of the sample. As regards this clone: No cognate antigen has been identified for it. The record has no base qualities; no much larger clone is one base away.

Patients with a history of autoimmune disease or receiving systemic immunosuppression were excluded from the trial. Peripheral blood for TCR sequencing was collected from all dose cohorts at baseline, on cycle 4 day 1, and on cycle 7 day 1. Samples were obtained from an open-label, multicenter, first-in-human phase I dose-escalation trial of ivuxolimab. The trial enrolled adults with locally advanced or metastatic head and neck squamous cell, hepatocellular, melanoma or renal cell carcinoma. Before TCR sequencing, CD4+ T cells and CD8+ T cells were sorted from peripheral blood as separate populations. The germline V gene (reference sequence) provides CDR1 SGHNT and CDR2 YYREEE. From its cysteine to its phenylalanine, the CDR3 spans 15 amino acids. Of the read, only the CDR3 DNA is kept; its 45 bases are in frame from base 1. V is clipped by 4 bases and J by 2 bases, and the sequence between their germline boundaries is 14 bases long.

This material consisted of CD4+ or CD8+ T cells sorted from blood, taken in a trial of the OX40 agonist ivuxolimab. The V gene is TRBV5-4 and the J gene is TRBJ2-3; the D element could tentatively be TRBD1 or TRBD2, as 5 bases agree for each. The receptor's source is an adult with an advanced solid tumor such as melanoma, head and neck, liver or kidney cancer. The CDR3 region: CASSPRRGNTDTQYF. The DNA reads as follows: TGTGCCAGCAGCCCCCGCCGGGGCAACACAGATACGCAGTATTTT. Reference TRBV5-4 and TRBJ2-3 proteins supply the regions before and after the CDR3; the full variable domain is: ETGVTQSPTHLIKTRGQQVTLRCSSQSGHNTVSWYQQALGQGPQFIFQYYREEENGRGNFPPRFSGLQFPNYSSELNVNALELDDSALYLCASSPRRGNTDTQYFGPGTRLTVL.